These 22 T cell receptor beta chains were all obtained from the same sample, sequenced in a study of T cells in Graves' hyperthyroidism and ophthalmopathy. Template material for amplifying TCR beta CDR3 regions consisted of RNA transcripts. HTBI primers drove first-round RT-PCR of the TCR CDR3. TCRdb reprocessed the multiplex PCR reads with MiXCR, giving one entry per CDR3 protein. The profile covers 450,000 to 700,000 distinct CDR3 sequences, with 46% appearing a single time and about 8.3% taken by the ten largest. Specimen: peripheral blood or thyroid tissue (not recorded which). These receptor sequences come from a woman between 18 and 29 years old with Graves' hyperthyroidism.

As for this clonotype: This clone may be a read error of a much larger clone one base away. The V call is TRBV6-2 or TRBV6-3, the J call TRBJ1-1; 7 bases line up with TRBD1. The germline V gene has CDR1 MNHEY and CDR2 SVGEGT. V shed 8 bases and J 7 bases; nucleotides not matched to a gene: 10. CDR3 length: 13 residues. The DNA of the CDR3 is TGTGCCAGCGGTAAGGACAGGACTTTTGAAGCTTTCTTT. Translation: CASGKDRTFEAFF.

This clonotype was counted many times. This sequence joins TRBV7-2 and TRBJ1-3; no clear D. The CDR3 totals 14 residues. Trimming pared 5 bases from V and 0 bases from J, leaving 8 bases between. Germline lookup yields CDR1 SGHTA and CDR2 FQGNSA. The CDR3 sequence: CASSLSGSGNTIYF. CDR3 DNA: TGTGCCAGCAGCCTCAGCGGCTCTGGAAACACCATATATTTT.

This chain uses TRBV2 with TRBJ1-1, with 7 bases identical to TRBD1. The CDR3 length is 17 residues. After removal of 3 bases from V and 0 bases from J, the junction contained 10 bases not matched to a gene. Germline-derived CDR1 and CDR2 are SNHLY and FYNNEI. CDR3 sequence reads: CASSDSSGTVMNTEAFF. The CDR3 nucleotides read TGTGCCAGCAGTGATTCTAGCGGGACAGTCATGAACACTGAAGCTTTCTTT.

V and J are TRBV2 and TRBJ2-7; possibly TRBD1 for D (5 bases). The CDR3 has 14 residues. Germline V gene sequence: CDR1 SNHLY, CDR2 FYNNEI. Trimming took off 7 bases at V and 5 bases at J, with 18 bases between the two ends. The CDR3 reads CASMGQSGVNEQYF. In DNA form, the CDR3 reads TGTGCCAGCATGGGGCAGAGTGGCGTCAACGAGCAGTACTTC.

As for this clonotype: A single base separates this from a much larger clone, so it may be a read error. Since no conserved phenylalanine or tryptophan closes the CDR3, a read error is the likely cause. The chain carries TRBV20-1 and TRBJ2-7; 8 positions agree with TRBD2. CDR1 DFQATT and CDR2 SNEGSKA come from the germline V gene (reference sequence). V shed 3 bases, J shed 5 bases, and the junction held 12 bases outside the gene matches. This CDR3 region has 15 residues. CDR3 region: CSASETGGSVDEQYY. Here the CDR3 DNA reads TGCAGTGCTAGTGAGACGGGAGGGAGTGTTGACGAGCAGTACTAC.

Turning to this clonotype: At one of its ends the junction is not consistent with the germline gene, which may arise from a read error. The chain combines TRBV6-1 with TRBJ1-1; TRBD1 agrees at 8 bases. This CDR3 has 14 amino acids. Germline-derived CDR1 and CDR2 are MNHNS and SASEGT. CDR3 DNA: TGTGCCAGCGAATCAGGGGGCAAGGGGACTGAAGCTTCCTTT. As protein: CASESGGKGTEASF.

Turning to this clonotype: A much bigger clone sits one base away, suggesting this may be a read error. This chain uses TRBV6-2 or TRBV6-3 with TRBJ1-5, with 7 bases fitting TRBD1. The germline CDR1 and CDR2 sequences are MNHEY and SVGEGT. CDR3 length equals 13 residues. Here the CDR3 DNA reads TGTGCCAGCAGTATCTTATCGGGACAGCCCCGGCATTTT. Translated, it gives CASSILSGQPRHF.

The V call is TRBV29-1, the J call TRBJ1-2, with D unresolved. Germline V gene sequence: CDR1 SQVTM, CDR2 ANQGSEA. Trimming removed 7 bases from V and 0 bases from J, with 12 bases in between. The CDR3 has 13 residues. CDR3 sequence (DNA): TGCAGCGCCTCAGACGGAGCTAACTATGGCTACACCTTC. It yields the protein CSASDGANYGYTF.

This clonotype has ten or more counts. The rearrangement joins TRBV7-9 to TRBJ2-5; 15 bases are shared with TRBD2. The CDR3 consists of 14 residues. The V segment lost 5 bases and the J segment 9 bases; nucleotides outside the gene matches: 4. CDR1 is SEHNR, CDR2 FQNEAQ, per germline (reference sequence). The DNA of the CDR3 is TGTGCCAGCAGCCCGCGGACTAGCGGGAGGGCCCAGTACTTC. It yields the protein CASSPRTSGRAQYF.

With respect to this clonotype: A read error is possible here, since a much larger clone lies one base away. The chain has TRBV24-1 and TRBJ2-2; 10 nucleotides align to TRBD2. The V segment lost 7 bases and the J segment 10 bases; nucleotides outside the gene matches: 11. CDR1 and CDR2 from the germline V gene are KGHDR and SFDVKD. This CDR3 region has 15 residues. Written as DNA, the CDR3 is TGTGCCACCAGGGAAGGACTAGCGGAATCCGAGGAGCTGTTTTTT. This encodes CATREGLAESEELFF.

This clonotype appeared many times. This chain uses TRBV5-4 with TRBJ1-2, with 8 bases identical to TRBD1. Unmatched junction bases numbered 8, after V lost 4 bases and J lost 6 bases. This CDR3 is 14 amino acids long. Germline V gene lookup returns CDR1 SGHNT and CDR2 YYREEE (reference sequence). The chain's CDR3 is CASSPRTGSHGYTF. CDR3 sequence (DNA): TGTGCCAGCAGCCCGAGGACAGGGAGTCATGGCTACACCTTC.

In this sample, this clonotype turned up a few times. At one end, the junction sequence differs from germline, possibly due to a read error. The chain employs TRBV4-2 and TRBJ2-3; 8 bases align to TRBD2. This CDR3 is 13 amino acids long. The V gene's germline CDR1 is LGHNA and CDR2 YNFKEQ. The CDR3 bases are TGTGCCAGCAGCCAAGAGCAGCGGGAGCCGCTATGTTTT. Translated: CASSQEQREPLCF.

The chain has TRBV15 and TRBJ2-7; D possibly corresponds to TRBD1 (5 bases). Germline V gene lookup returns CDR1 LNHNV and CDR2 YYDKDF (reference sequence). V lost 3 bases, J lost 4 bases, and 13 bases lay in between. The CDR3 spans 14 residues. DNA for the CDR3: TGTGCCACCAGCAGTTCTGGACACAATTACGAGCAGTACTTC. Amino acids: CATSSSGHNYEQYF.

The chain is built from TRBV15 and TRBJ2-7; D may be TRBD2 (5 bases). The V gene's germline CDR1 is LNHNV and CDR2 YYDKDF (reference sequence). This CDR3 comprises 19 residues. The V end lost 3 bases, the J end lost 4 bases, and 28 bases lay between the germline ends. The CDR3 spells CATSSQEGPMTGWGYEQYF. Here the CDR3 DNA reads TGTGCCACCAGCAGCCAAGAAGGCCCGATGACGGGATGGGGTTACGAGCAGTACTTC.

This clonotype was recorded at least ten times. This chain joins TRBV29-1 and TRBJ2-7; 9 nucleotides match TRBD1. V lost 7 bases and J lost 2; bases outside the gene matches: 12. Germline CDR1 and CDR2: SQVTM and ANQGSEA. The CDR3 sequence is 15 residues long. Here the CDR3 DNA reads TGCAGCGCCTTAGGAGGGACAGGGATGACCTACGAGCAGTACTTC. It specifies CSALGGTGMTYEQYF.

This clonotype was recorded at least ten times. V usage is TRBV5-6 and J usage is TRBJ1-1; D unresolved. CDR3 size: 13 residues. CDR1 and CDR2 from the germline V gene are SGHDT and YYEEEE. V shed 4 bases and J shed 1 base, with 8 bases lying between them. The chain's CDR3 is CASSRDGNTEAFF. CDR3 DNA sequence: TGTGCCAGCAGCAGAGATGGGAACACTGAAGCTTTCTTT.

V and J are TRBV2 and TRBJ1-5; 9 bases match TRBD1. Germline trimming cut 3 bases from V and 14 bases from J; bases unmatched to any gene: 11. CDR1 is SNHLY, CDR2 FYNNEI, per germline. The CDR3 consists of 14 residues. The CDR3 loop reads CASSEEQGAYYEHF. The CDR3 DNA reads as TGTGCCAGCAGTGAGGAACAGGGGGCTTACTACGAGCATTTT.

Ten or more counts support this clonotype. The chain is built from TRBV7-3 and TRBJ1-2; D is unclear. Between the trimmed V and J ends, which lost 2 bases and 0 bases, there was a span of 13 bases. There are 16 residues in the CDR3. CDR1 is SGHTA, CDR2 FQGTGA, per germline. The CDR3 nucleotides read TGTGCCAGCAGCTTAGAGCCAGTTCCCTCTAACTATGGCTACACCTTC. Protein product: CASSLEPVPSNYGYTF.

This clonotype was seen at least ten times. The chain links TRBV11-3 to TRBJ2-2; D gene unclear. The germline V gene encodes CDR1 SGHNT and CDR2 YENEEA. Trimming cost V 4 bases and J 6 bases, with 9 bases left between them. This CDR3 has 13 residues. CDR3 in amino acids: CASSSEWAGELFF. The CDR3 DNA reads as TGTGCCAGCAGCTCAGAGTGGGCCGGGGAGCTGTTTTTT.

Concerning this clonotype itself: Given the absence of the conserved phenylalanine or tryptophan at the CDR3 end, a read error is likely. This chain links TRBV7-9 with TRBJ2-6; D could derive from TRBD1 or TRBD2 (5 bases each). Germline V gene sequence: CDR1 SEHNR, CDR2 FQNEAQ (reference sequence). The CDR3 runs to 15 residues. The V end was cut by 6 bases, the J end by 6 bases, with 15 bases between. The CDR3 nucleotides read TGTGCCAGCAGTAGAGAGGGGCCTGAGGCCAACGTCCTGACTTAC. Residues: CASSREGPEANVLTY.

This clonotype was seen at least ten times. The rearrangement uses TRBV10-3 and TRBJ2-3; TRBD2 might be the D (5 bases). CDR1 and CDR2 from the germline V gene are ENHRY and SYGVKD. Between the trimmed V and J ends, which lost 6 bases and 2 bases, there was a span of 12 bases. The CDR3 extends over 14 amino acids. This CDR3 is CAIRIALNTDTQYF. DNA of the CDR3: TGTGCCATCAGAATAGCGCTGAACACAGATACGCAGTATTTT.

This sequence joins TRBV20-1 and TRBJ1-1, with TRBD1 as a possible D gene (5 bases). Germline V gene lookup returns CDR1 DFQATT and CDR2 SNEGSKA (reference sequence). Trimming pared 6 bases from V and 8 bases from J, leaving 22 bases between. The CDR3 loop spans 14 amino acids. CDR3 sequence reads: CSAPREGAGEEAFF. Here the CDR3 DNA reads TGCAGTGCCCCTCGTGAAGGGGCGGGAGAGGAAGCTTTCTTT.